The rows below give T cell receptor beta chains drawn from one sample of a study of blood T cells in healthy people across ages. TCRdb itself ran the 5' RACE reads through MiXCR, one entry per CDR3 protein. The table has 1.5 million to 2 million distinct CDR3 sequences, around 48% seen once. The sequenced material came from blood. Every receptor here comes from a woman between 40 and 50 years old in good health. Each CDR3 is given with its conserved first and last residue. A D gene is named only where the DNA matches it firmly. The size of a clone is reported for some rows only, either as once, few or many, or as a class for expanded clones.

CDR3 | DNA | V | size | J | D
CASSIGGARNQPQHF | TGTGCCAGTAGTATAGGGGGGGCCCGCAATCAGCCCCAGCATTTT | TRBV19 | once | TRBJ1-5 | NA
CASSTPGLPTDTQYF | TGTGCCAGCAGCACCCCGGGACTCCCCACAGATACGCAGTATTTT | TRBV14 | NA | TRBJ2-3 | NA
CASSYSSGGGLDEQFF | TGTGCTAGCAGTTACTCCTCCGGCGGGGGCCTGGATGAGCAGTTCTTC | TRBV6-6 | NA | TRBJ2-1 | NA
CASEDRNNSPLHF | TGTGCCAGCGAGGACAGAAATAATTCACCCCTCCACTTT | TRBV6-2/TRBV6-3 | NA | TRBJ1-6 | NA
CASRAAYKETQYF | TGCGCCAGCAGGGCGGCTTATAAAGAGACCCAGTACTTC | TRBV4-1 | NA | TRBJ2-5 | NA
CSARDPSGVGDEQFF | TGCAGTGCTAGAGATCCTAGCGGGGTAGGCGATGAGCAGTTCTTC | TRBV20-1 | few | TRBJ2-1 | TRBD2
CASSPYGVVSSPLHF | TGTGCCAGCTCACCATATGGGGTTGTGAGTTCACCCCTCCACTTT | TRBV18 | once | TRBJ1-6 | NA
CASSWRGIDTQYF | TGTGCCAGCTCCTGGAGGGGGATAGATACGCAGTATTTT | TRBV7-2 | NA | TRBJ2-3 | NA
CATSRPPGNNEAFF | TGTGCCACCAGCAGACCCCCAGGGAATAATGAAGCTTTCTTT | TRBV15 | NA | TRBJ1-1 | NA
CASSQDPSNGETQYF | TGTGCCAGCAGCCAAGACCCCTCGAATGGAGAGACCCAGTACTTC | TRBV3-1 | NA | TRBJ2-5 | NA
CASSPHLFGGTTDTQYF | TGTGCCAGCAGCCCCCACCTTTTCGGGGGTACCACAGATACGCAGTATTTT | TRBV3-1 | NA | TRBJ2-3 | NA
CASSLLAGKSPLHF | TGTGCCAGCAGCTTGTTGGCGGGAAAGTCACCCCTCCACTTT | TRBV5-6 | NA | TRBJ1-6 | NA
CASSLATGTHYGYTF | TGCGCCAGCAGCCTAGCGACAGGGACGCACTATGGCTACACCTTC | TRBV4-3 | few | TRBJ1-2 | TRBD1
CASSLALLAGGPNSYNEQYF | TGTGCCAGCAGTTTAGCGCTCCTAGCGGGGGGGCCTAATTCCTACAATGAGCAGTACTTC | TRBV12-3/TRBV12-4 | NA | TRBJ2-7 | TRBD2
CASSDPRVPVYEQYF | TGTGCCAGCAGTGACCCCCGGGTCCCTGTATACGAGCAGTACTTC | TRBV12-3/TRBV12-4 | few | TRBJ2-7 | NA
CATMTGTVNTEAFF | TGTGCCACTATGACCGGGACGGTGAACACTGAAGCTTTCTTT | TRBV7-2 | NA | TRBJ1-1 | NA
CASSFSSGTVRSYNEQFF | TGTGCCAGCAGCTTTAGTTCCGGGACAGTCCGCTCCTACAATGAGCAGTTCTTC | TRBV7-2 | NA | TRBJ2-1 | TRBD1
CAISQRERSVNEKLFF | TGTGCCATCAGTCAACGCGAACGTTCGGTTAATGAAAAACTGTTTTTT | TRBV10-3 | NA | TRBJ1-4 | NA
CASSQDLEGNYGYTF | TGCGCCAGCAGCCAAGATTTAGAGGGTAACTATGGCTACACCTTC | TRBV4-3 | few | TRBJ1-2 | NA
CASPQGTDTQYF | TGTGCCAGCCCCCAGGGCACAGATACGCAGTATTTT | TRBV2 | NA | TRBJ2-3 | NA
CASSYRGMAGDSGYTF | TGTGCCAGCAGCTACAGGGGGATGGCGGGGGACTCTGGCTACACCTTC | TRBV12-3/TRBV12-4 | NA | TRBJ1-2 | TRBD1
CSATGVEQYF | TGCAGTGCTACAGGGGTCGAGCAGTACTTC | TRBV20-1 | NA | TRBJ2-7 | NA
CASRTRGQGYEQYF | TGTGCCAGCAGAACTCGGGGACAGGGATACGAGCAGTACTTC | TRBV28 | NA | TRBJ2-7 | TRBD1
CSASPAGDGETQYF | TGCAGTGCTAGCCCCGCAGGGGACGGGGAGACCCAGTACTTC | TRBV20-1 | NA | TRBJ2-5 | NA
CASSQVGGLQETQYF | TGTGCCAGCAGCCAAGTAGGGGGGCTACAAGAGACCCAGTACTTC | TRBV14 | NA | TRBJ2-5 | NA
CASSEGLFYGYTF | TGTGCCAGCAGTGAAGGGCTCTTCTATGGCTACACCTTC | TRBV6-1 | NA | TRBJ1-2 | NA
CASSSLAGGPATQYF | TGTGCCAGCAGTTCCTTAGCGGGGGGCCCCGCGACCCAGTACTTC | TRBV28 | few | TRBJ2-5 | TRBD2
CASSPQGAIGETQYF | TGTGCCAGCTCACCACAGGGGGCGATTGGAGAGACCCAGTACTTC | TRBV18 | NA | TRBJ2-5 | TRBD1
CSAHGTSGIQETQYF | TGCAGTGCACACGGGACTAGCGGGATACAAGAGACCCAGTACTTC | TRBV20-1 | few | TRBJ2-5 | TRBD2
CSASYTDSSNEKLFF | TGCAGTGCTAGTTATACGGACAGCTCTAATGAAAAACTGTTTTTT | TRBV20-1 | NA | TRBJ1-4 | NA
CSATSSGEGYNEQFF | TGCAGTGCTACAAGTAGCGGGGAGGGCTACAATGAGCAGTTCTTC | TRBV20-1 | few | TRBJ2-1 | TRBD2
CASSLEGKVGTEAFF | TGTGCCAGCAGCTTAGAAGGGAAGGTAGGAACTGAAGCTTTCTTT | TRBV7-8 | NA | TRBJ1-1 | NA
CASNYSGRKNIQYF | TGTGCCAGCAATTATAGCGGGAGGAAAAACATTCAGTACTTC | TRBV6-2/TRBV6-3 | few | TRBJ2-4 | TRBD2